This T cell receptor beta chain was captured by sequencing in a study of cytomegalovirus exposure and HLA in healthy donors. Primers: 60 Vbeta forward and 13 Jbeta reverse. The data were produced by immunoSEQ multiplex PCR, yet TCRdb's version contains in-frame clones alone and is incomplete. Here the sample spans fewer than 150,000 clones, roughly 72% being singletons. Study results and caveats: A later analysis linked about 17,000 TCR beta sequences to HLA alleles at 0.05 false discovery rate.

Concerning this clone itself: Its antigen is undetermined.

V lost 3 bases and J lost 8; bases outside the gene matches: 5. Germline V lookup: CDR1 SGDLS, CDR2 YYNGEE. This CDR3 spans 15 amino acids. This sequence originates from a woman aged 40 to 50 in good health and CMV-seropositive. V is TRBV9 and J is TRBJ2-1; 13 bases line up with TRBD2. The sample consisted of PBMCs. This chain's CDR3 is CASSATSGRGDEQFF. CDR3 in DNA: TGTGCCAGCAGCGCCACTAGCGGGAGGGGGGATGAGCAGTTCTTC.